This T cell receptor (beta chain) was observed in a study of cytomegalovirus exposure and HLA in healthy donors. Points on this clone: What it recognizes is unknown.

Study conclusions and caveats: Being productive about 87% or about 30% of the time was typical of most TCR beta V segments in an earlier analysis. Presence/absence analyses took donor sequencing depth as roughly uniform. Analyzed later, association rates of TCRs varied across HLA loci, with DRB1 most and HLA-C fewest.

The PCR employed 60 Vbeta primers together with 13 Jbeta primers. Data came from immunoSEQ multiplex PCR; TCRdb stores just in-frame clones and leaves some out. The table has roughly 97,000 clones, 78% seen once; the top ten hold more than 1.5%. The sample was PBMCs. This TCR came from a woman aged 40 to 50 in good health and CMV-seronegative.

The chain's CDR3 is CASSQDRAATEAFF. Written as DNA, the CDR3 is TGCGCCAGCAGCCAAGACAGGGCGGCCACTGAAGCTTTCTTT. This chain links TRBV4-1 with TRBJ1-1, with D perhaps TRBD1 (5 bases). Germline V gene data show CDR1 as MGHRA and CDR2 as YSYEKL. Trimming removed 0 bases at V and 4 bases at J, with 9 bases between. The CDR3 sequence is 14 residues long.